The source of this T cell receptor (beta chain) is a study of T cell repertoires in ileal Crohn's disease. The overall study: Thiopurines (approximately 10) or anti-TNF agents (around 17) were given postoperatively to about half.

Germline trimming cut 4 bases from V and 6 bases from J; bases unmatched to any gene: 11. The length of the CDR3 is 15 residues. Germline lookup yields CDR1 SGHRS and CDR2 YFSETQ. Details on this clone: The antigen is unknown.

Study results and limitations: Endoscopic recurrence occurred in every patient whose clonality exceeded 26.8%.

Around 490 nanograms of biopsy DNA per sample underwent TCRB immunosequencing. Clones were read by immunoSEQ multiplex PCR, and TCRdb kept only the in-frame ones, dropping some. Of around 3,600 clones listed, roughly 82% were seen once; the top ten hold 7.6%. Material for sequencing was ileal tissue. The chain recombines TRBV5-1 with TRBJ2-3; TRBD2 agrees at 7 bases. This TCR was sampled from an adult with Crohn's disease. CDR3 sequence reads: CASSNGTTGLDTQYF. CDR3 nucleotide sequence: TGCGCCAGCAGCAACGGGACTACAGGCCTGGATACGCAGTATTTT.